The clone carrying this T cell receptor (beta chain) appeared once. The antigen is not known. Time point meaning: new active TB diagnosis, blood taken before or within 7 days of starting treatment. Positive smear microscopy and/or M. tuberculosis culture confirmed active disease. This sample is part of a study of T cells in tuberculosis. General observations from the study: Smaller alpha distances in active tuberculosis partly reflected shorter CDR3-alpha lengths.

Sequenced by immunoSEQ multiplex PCR; TCRdb stores in-frame clones only, minus some. The sample includes tens of thousands of clones, about 91% of them seen just once. This TCR derives from an adult with tuberculosis. The material was PBMCs, obtained at tuberculosis diagnosis.

CDR3 bases: TGTGCCAGCAGCCCCAGCTCCTACAATGAGCAGTTCTTC. It specifies CASSPSSYNEQFF. The J gene is TRBJ2-1, the V gene TRBV7-2; D uncertain. This CDR3 is built from 13 residues. Germline CDR1 is SGHTA and CDR2 is FQGNSA. With 5 bases removed from V and 0 bases from J, the gap between germline ends came to 5 bases. Drawing the rest from reference TRBV7-2 and TRBJ2-1, the complete variable domain is GAGVSQSPSNKVTEKGKDVELRCDPISGHTALYWYRQSLGQGLEFLIYFQGNSAPDKSGLPSDRFSAERTGGSVSTLTIQRTQQEDSAVYLCASSPSSYNEQFFGPGTRLTVL.